One and the same sample provided the 28 T cell receptor beta chains below, sequenced in a study of T cells in Graves' hyperthyroidism and ophthalmopathy. The source material, RNA transcripts, was used to amplify TCR beta CDR3 regions. TCR CDR3 regions were first amplified by RT-PCR with HTBI primers. From the multiplex PCR reads, TCRdb called clonotypes with MiXCR, one entry per CDR3 protein. The repertoire consists of some 580,000 distinct CDR3 sequences, with roughly 15% occurring once and the leading ten covering more than 3%. The specimen sequenced was blood. These receptors were obtained from a woman in her 40s with Graves' ophthalmopathy.

This clonotype appeared many times. The chain recombines TRBV20-1 with TRBJ1-6; a possible D gene is TRBD1 (5 bases). The CDR3 loop spans 14 amino acids. CDR1 and CDR2 (germline): DFQATT, SNEGSKA (reference sequence). Trimming took off 3 bases at V and 5 bases at J, with 11 bases between the two ends. The CDR3 DNA is TGCAGTGCTAGTCCGGGACGCGATAATTCACCCCTCCACTTT. This gives the protein CSASPGRDNSPLHF.

This clonotype was counted ten times or more. The chain employs TRBV6-1 and TRBJ2-5; D is unclear. Germline CDR1 and CDR2: MNHNS and SASEGT. The V end was cut by 8 bases, the J end by 1 base, with 17 bases between. This CDR3 has 15 amino acids. CDR3 DNA: TGTGCCAGCGGAGATCCCCGCTACCTCCAAGAGACCCAGTACTTC. Amino acids: CASGDPRYLQETQYF.

The CDR3 reads CASSPAGTSVETQYF. Here the CDR3 DNA reads TGTGCCAGCAGCCCTGCCGGGACTAGCGTAGAGACCCAGTACTTC. The V call is TRBV11-2, the J call TRBJ2-5, with 10 bases that match TRBD2. V was pared by 5 bases and J by 4 bases, with 7 bases of the junction left unmatched. This CDR3 region has 15 residues. Germline CDR1 reads SGHAT; CDR2 reads FQNNGV.

A word on this clonotype: A much larger clone is a single base away; this may be a read error. This chain links TRBV20-1 with TRBJ2-7; TRBD2 agrees at 8 bases. The end of the DNA fits TRBJ2-1 better, so the J call may be wrong. This CDR3 region has 17 residues. Germline assignment: CDR1 DFQATT and CDR2 SNEGSKA (reference sequence). The CDR3: CSARDGGLVKGNYEQFF. The CDR3 DNA is TGCAGTGCTAGAGACGGGGGACTAGTTAAGGGGAACTACGAGCAGTTCTTC.

This clonotype has a count of ten or more. The chain employs TRBV5-8 and TRBJ2-5; 11 bases line up with TRBD2. Unmatched junction bases numbered 6, after V lost 9 bases and J lost 2 bases. CDR1 is SGHTS and CDR2 is YDEGEE in the germline V gene. CDR3 size: 14 residues. DNA for the CDR3: TGTGCCACCACACTAGCGGGGGATCAAGAGACCCAGTACTTC. Translated, it gives CATTLAGDQETQYF.

This clonotype has only a few counts. J is TRBJ1-1 and V is TRBV7-3; no reliable D call. Germline lookup yields CDR1 SGHTA and CDR2 FQGTGA. The ends were cut back, 5 bases at V and 11 bases at J, with 21 bases in the middle. The CDR3 spans 14 residues. DNA for the CDR3: TGTGCCAGCAGCCCCGGCCCCACTGGGCCCTCGGCTTTCTTT. Amino acids: CASSPGPTGPSAFF.

This clonotype was seen ten or more times. The gene calls are TRBV30 and TRBJ2-7, with no clear D. Trimming left V 2 bases short and J 7 bases short, with 12 bases between. The length of the CDR3 is 12 residues. Germline assignment: CDR1 GTSNPN and CDR2 SVGIG (reference sequence). The CDR3 DNA sequence: TGTGCCTGGAGTCGAGCCCCGGGTGAGCAGTACTTC. Its protein product is CAWSRAPGEQYF.

This clonotype was counted at least ten times. Written as DNA, the CDR3 is TGTGCCAGCAGACTCAAGACCGGGACAGGGGAATACGAGCAGTACTTC. Amino acids: CASRLKTGTGEYEQYF. V usage is TRBV2 and J usage is TRBJ2-7, with 10 bases that match TRBD1. From germline, CDR1 is SNHLY and CDR2 FYNNEI. The V and J ends lost 6 bases and 4 bases, in that order; junction bases with no gene match: 12. CDR3 length: 16 residues.

DNA of the CDR3: TGCGCCTCCGGGCTTGCGGGGAATCCTAGCACAGATACGCAGTATTTT. Its translation is CASGLAGNPSTDTQYF. The rearrangement links TRBV5-1 to TRBJ2-3, with D tentatively TRBD2 (6 bases). CDR3 length: 16 residues. V was cut by 10 bases and J by 0 bases, with 21 bases left in between. From germline, CDR1 is SGHRS and CDR2 YFSETQ.

Many counts were recorded for this clonotype. The chain uses TRBV12-3 or TRBV12-4 and TRBJ2-3; 10 nucleotides line up with TRBD2. The V gene end was trimmed by 2 bases and the J gene end by 0 bases; junction bases not matched to a gene: 2. The CDR3 length is 16 residues. CDR3 protein: CASSLLAGVSTDTQYF. As DNA, the CDR3 is TGTGCCAGCAGTTTACTAGCGGGAGTAAGCACAGATACGCAGTATTTT.

V gene TRBV29-1 combines with J gene TRBJ1-2; 7 nucleotides align to TRBD1. Germline lookup yields CDR1 SQVTM and CDR2 ANQGSEA. The ends lost 7 bases at V and 7 bases at J; junction bases unmatched: 9. The CDR3 is made up of 12 amino acids. CDR3 DNA sequence: TGCAGCGGGTACACAGGGGAGAGTGGCTACACCTTC. This translates into CSGYTGESGYTF.

The rearrangement links TRBV5-1 to TRBJ1-1; D not resolved. The V end was cut by 4 bases, the J end by 4 bases, with 17 bases between. CDR3 length: 15 amino acids. The germline V gene has CDR1 SGHRS and CDR2 YFSETQ. The CDR3 protein is CASSPSPGRGTEAFF. As DNA, the CDR3 is TGCGCCAGCAGCCCGTCCCCCGGTCGTGGCACTGAAGCTTTCTTT.

This clonotype was seen repeatedly, ten times or more. The chain joins TRBV2 to TRBJ2-1; 11 bases are shared with TRBD2. Unmatched junction bases numbered 6, after V lost 7 bases and J lost 7 bases. There are 14 residues in the CDR3. CDR1 SNHLY and CDR2 FYNNEI come from the germline V gene. CDR3 coding DNA: TGTGCCAGCAACACCTTAGCGGGGGGGAATGAGCAGTTCTTC. It encodes CASNTLAGGNEQFF.

This clonotype was counted only a few times. The chain recombines TRBV9 with TRBJ2-5; D perhaps matches TRBD2 (6 bases). V lost 2 bases and J lost 5, with 10 bases in between. The CDR3 is 13 residues long. Germline loops: CDR1 SGDLS, CDR2 YYNGEE. CDR3 sequence: CASSVSSEETQYF. CDR3 coding DNA: TGTGCCAGCAGCGTGTCTAGCGAGGAGACCCAGTACTTC.

This clonotype was seen at least ten times. The chain recombines TRBV3-1 with TRBJ1-2; D remains unclear. This CDR3 region has 15 residues. Germline V gives CDR1 LGHDT, CDR2 YNNKEL (reference sequence). Trimming stripped 2 bases from V and 4 bases from J, with 14 bases between. CDR3 protein: CASSQRTAPFYGYTF. In DNA, the CDR3 is TGTGCCAGCAGCCAAAGGACCGCACCGTTCTATGGCTACACCTTC.

At least ten counts were recorded for this clonotype. The chain recombines TRBV30 with TRBJ2-7, with 8 bases that match TRBD1. V shed 3 bases and J 6 bases; nucleotides not matched to a gene: 13. Germline V gives CDR1 GTSNPN, CDR2 SVGIG (reference sequence). This CDR3 spans 15 amino acids. This CDR3 is CAWRYRDRSVGEQYF. CDR3 coding DNA: TGTGCCTGGAGGTACCGGGACAGGTCGGTGGGCGAGCAGTACTTC.

This clonotype was recorded at least ten times. The chain employs TRBV11-2 and TRBJ1-4; a weak D match, TRBD1 (5 bases). Germline V gives CDR1 SGHAT, CDR2 FQNNGV. Trimming took 1 base from V and 10 from J, leaving 7 bases between them. The CDR3 is 12 residues long. The CDR3 region has the DNA TGTGCCAGCAGCTTAGGTGGGGGAAAACTGTTTTTT. It encodes CASSLGGGKLFF.

This clonotype was seen only a few times. This sequence joins TRBV6-1 and TRBJ1-2, with no clear D. The germline gives CDR1 MNHNS, CDR2 SASEGT. CDR3 length: 14 residues. V dropped 8 bases and J dropped 1 base, with 14 bases sitting between them. Written as DNA, the CDR3 is TGTGCCAGCGTGGTAACAGCACTTAACTATGGCTACACCTTC. The encoded protein is CASVVTALNYGYTF.

This chain joins TRBV7-2 and TRBJ1-5; D gene unclear. Germline V lookup: CDR1 SGHTA, CDR2 FQGNSA. V lost 1 base and J 0 bases, leaving 7 bases between the germline ends. The CDR3 is 15 amino acids. The CDR3 protein is CASSLVGTSNQPQHF. Written as DNA, the CDR3 is TGTGCCAGCAGCTTAGTGGGAACTAGCAATCAGCCCCAGCATTTT.

The sample holds many counts of this clonotype. This chain connects TRBV2 to TRBJ2-7; no definite D call. Germline CDR1 is SNHLY and CDR2 is FYNNEI. The V and J ends lost 4 bases and 3 bases respectively, with 16 bases between them. There are 15 residues in the CDR3. CDR3: CASSGGKVSDYEQYF. In DNA, the CDR3 is TGTGCCAGCAGTGGAGGAAAGGTCAGTGACTACGAGCAGTACTTC.

This clonotype was counted only a few times. V usage is TRBV29-1 and J usage is TRBJ2-7; 10 bases map to TRBD2. The germline CDR1 and CDR2 sequences are SQVTM and ANQGSEA. The CDR3 contains 13 residues. The ends lost 6 bases at V and 5 bases at J; junction bases unmatched: 7. The CDR3 sequence is CSVSAGGPNEQYF. In DNA, the CDR3 is TGCAGCGTCTCAGCGGGAGGGCCCAACGAGCAGTACTTC.

This clonotype was seen a handful of times. The rearrangement joins TRBV7-6 to TRBJ2-1; a possible D gene is TRBD1 (6 bases). V was pared by 5 bases and J by 2 bases, with 16 bases between. CDR3 length equals 16 residues. The V gene's germline CDR1 is SGHVS and CDR2 FNYEAQ. The CDR3 nucleotides read TGTGCCAGCAGCCCCTTACAGGGACCGACCTACAATGAGCAGTTCTTC. This gives the protein CASSPLQGPTYNEQFF. Together with reference TRBV7-6 and TRBJ2-1, the CDR3 gives the full variable domain: GAGVSQSPRYKVTKRGQDVALRCDPISGHVSLYWYRQALGQGPEFLTYFNYEAQQDKSGLPNDRFSAERPEGSISTLTIQRTEQRDSAMYRCASSPLQGPTYNEQFFGPGTRLTVL.

This clonotype was found a few times. This chain uses TRBV20-1 with TRBJ1-2; D is perhaps TRBD1 (6 bases). This CDR3 is built from 12 residues. V dropped 2 bases and J dropped 8 bases, with 12 bases sitting between them. Germline CDR1 is DFQATT and CDR2 is SNEGSKA (reference sequence). The CDR3 spells CSARQGLGGYTF. In nucleotides, the CDR3 is TGCAGTGCTAGACAGGGGCTGGGGGGCTACACCTTC.

This clonotype was picked up many times. The V call is TRBV6-1, the J call TRBJ2-1; D is unclear. Germline V gene lookup returns CDR1 MNHNS and CDR2 SASEGT. This CDR3 has 16 residues. V dropped 7 bases and J dropped 9 bases, with 25 bases sitting between them. The CDR3 is CASTKRASSGIGEQFF. The CDR3 DNA reads as TGTGCCAGCACAAAAAGGGCAAGTAGTGGCATTGGTGAGCAGTTCTTC.

This clonotype was counted many times. The CDR3 DNA is TGTGCCAGCAGTGAATTAGCGGGACAGGGGCGTCAGCCCCAGCATTTT. The encoded protein is CASSELAGQGRQPQHF. The genes are TRBV2 and TRBJ1-5; 10 nucleotides agree with TRBD1. Unmatched junction bases numbered 7, after V lost 2 bases and J lost 6 bases. CDR3 length: 16 amino acids. CDR1 and CDR2 from the germline V gene are SNHLY and FYNNEI.

This clonotype was observed a few times. This chain uses TRBV20-1 with TRBJ2-7, with 7 bases matching TRBD2. This CDR3 has 13 residues. Germline CDR1 reads DFQATT; CDR2 reads SNEGSKA (reference sequence). With 1 base clipped from V and 4 bases from J, the junction kept 4 bases outside the gene matches. CDR3 in amino acids: CSARGTSWYEQYF. The CDR3 bases are TGCAGTGCTAGAGGGACTAGTTGGTACGAGCAGTACTTC.

This clonotype has more than one count but fewer than ten. The chain recombines TRBV18 with TRBJ2-5; no clear D. Trimming stripped 3 bases from V and 1 base from J, with 9 bases between. Germline CDR1 and CDR2: KGHSH and LQKENI. The CDR3 contains 14 residues. The CDR3 loop is CASSPGYVQETQYF. In DNA form, the CDR3 reads TGTGCCAGCTCACCGGGCTACGTCCAAGAGACCCAGTACTTC.

This clonotype has only one observation. The genes are TRBV19 and TRBJ2-2, with TRBD1 as a possible D gene (5 bases). Germline CDR1 reads LNHDA; CDR2 reads SQIVND (reference sequence). The CDR3 is made up of 14 amino acids. V was pared by 4 bases and J by 6 bases, with 12 bases between. The CDR3 coding sequence is TGTGCCAGTAGTACACACCAGGGTCCCGGGGAGCTGTTTTTT. Translated, it gives CASSTHQGPGELFF.